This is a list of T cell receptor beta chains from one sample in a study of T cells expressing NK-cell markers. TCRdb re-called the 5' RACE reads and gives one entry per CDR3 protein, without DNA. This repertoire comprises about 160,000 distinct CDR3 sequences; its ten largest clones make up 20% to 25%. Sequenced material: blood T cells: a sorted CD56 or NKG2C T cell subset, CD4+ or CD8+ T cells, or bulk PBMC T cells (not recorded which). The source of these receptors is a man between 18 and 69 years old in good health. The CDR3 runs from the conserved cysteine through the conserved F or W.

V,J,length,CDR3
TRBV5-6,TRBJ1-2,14,CASSPGTAATGYTF
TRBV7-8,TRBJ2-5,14,CASSFSGGEETQYF
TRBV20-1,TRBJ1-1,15,CSARDPPEMNTEAFF
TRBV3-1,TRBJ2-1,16,CASSQDWGDLPNEQFF
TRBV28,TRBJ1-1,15,CASSSPWQGITEAFF
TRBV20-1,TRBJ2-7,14,CSASRTSPAYEQYF
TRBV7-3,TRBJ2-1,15,CASSLNLGQDNEQFF
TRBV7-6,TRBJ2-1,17,CASSPDGTSRSYNEQFF
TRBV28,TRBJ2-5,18,CASSLPPSGVGTEETQYF
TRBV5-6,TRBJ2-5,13,CASSGTSEETQYF
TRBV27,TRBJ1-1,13,CARRGGWNTEAFF
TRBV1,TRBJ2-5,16,CTSSQEGKRGSFTQYF
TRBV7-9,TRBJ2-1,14,CASSLEGQGREQFF
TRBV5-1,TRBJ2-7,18,CASSSLAKSGQGAYEQYF
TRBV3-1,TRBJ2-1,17,CASSQGYELAEINEQFF
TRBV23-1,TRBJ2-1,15,CASCKLPGQYNEQFF
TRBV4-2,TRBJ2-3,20,CASSQDYDSGGASSTDTQYF
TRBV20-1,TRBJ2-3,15,CSARGPERGTDTQYF
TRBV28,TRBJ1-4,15,CASSPPPDREEKLFF
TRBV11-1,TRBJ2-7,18,CASSTPGTSGGLPYEQYF
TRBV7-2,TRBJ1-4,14,CASSLGGSWEKLFF
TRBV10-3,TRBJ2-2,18,CAISESPGQGRNTGELFF
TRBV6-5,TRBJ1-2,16,CASSYGTGAILYGYTF
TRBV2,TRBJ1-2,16,CASSESSDWGLYGYTF
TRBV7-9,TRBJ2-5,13,CASSHGTGETQYF
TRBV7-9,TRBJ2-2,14,CASSHDTNTGELFF
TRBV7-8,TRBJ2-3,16,CASSWPPGPVTDTQYF
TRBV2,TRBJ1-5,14,CASSEKDRHQPQHF
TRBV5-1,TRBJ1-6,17,CASSLDTGGEGNSPLHF
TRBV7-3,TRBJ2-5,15,CASSLGPSGDETQYF
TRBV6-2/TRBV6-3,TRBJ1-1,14,CASSIRKSHTEAFF
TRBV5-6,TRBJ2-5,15,CASRLIELAEETQYF
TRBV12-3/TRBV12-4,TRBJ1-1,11,CASSLPGFAFF
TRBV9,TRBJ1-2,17,CASSTDKWTGPNYGYTF
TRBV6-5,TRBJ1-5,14,CASSYSAEYQPQHF
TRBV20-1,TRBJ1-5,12,CSAGTGSQPQHF
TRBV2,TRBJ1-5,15,CASSEGTGESQPQHF
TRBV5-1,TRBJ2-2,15,CASSLAGLNTGELFF
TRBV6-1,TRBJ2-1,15,CASSSWTGSGNEQFF
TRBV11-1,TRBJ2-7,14,CASSSHREIYEQYF
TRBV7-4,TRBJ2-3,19,CASSLTHSTASGGADTQYF
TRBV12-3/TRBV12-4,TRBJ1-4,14,CASSDGTGTEKLFF
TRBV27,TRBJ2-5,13,CASYALGEETQYF
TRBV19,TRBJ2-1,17,CASSTLATYSSYNEQFF
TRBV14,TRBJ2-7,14,CASSRLGDSYEQYF
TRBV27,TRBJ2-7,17,CASSSSGVVGYTYEQYF
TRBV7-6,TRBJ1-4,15,CASSPERDNNEKLFF
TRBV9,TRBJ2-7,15,CASSEGLSARYEQYF
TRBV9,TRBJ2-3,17,CASSVGVTSWDTYTQYF
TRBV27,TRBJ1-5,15,CASSRTPYSNQPQHF
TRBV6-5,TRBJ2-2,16,CASSYWAGEALGELFF
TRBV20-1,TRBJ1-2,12,CSAGQFNYGYTF
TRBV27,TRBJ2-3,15,CASSLAGALTDTQYF
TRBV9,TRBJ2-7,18,CASSPLGTSGVTSYEQYF
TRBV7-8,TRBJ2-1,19,CASSSTGTSGGAGHNEQFF
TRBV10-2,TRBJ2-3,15,CASSGEWGHTDTQYF
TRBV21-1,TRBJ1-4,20,CASSKAGPTIIISTNEKLFF
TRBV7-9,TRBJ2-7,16,CASSSTSWGGAYEQYF
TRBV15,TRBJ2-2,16,CATSSPHRMNTGELFF